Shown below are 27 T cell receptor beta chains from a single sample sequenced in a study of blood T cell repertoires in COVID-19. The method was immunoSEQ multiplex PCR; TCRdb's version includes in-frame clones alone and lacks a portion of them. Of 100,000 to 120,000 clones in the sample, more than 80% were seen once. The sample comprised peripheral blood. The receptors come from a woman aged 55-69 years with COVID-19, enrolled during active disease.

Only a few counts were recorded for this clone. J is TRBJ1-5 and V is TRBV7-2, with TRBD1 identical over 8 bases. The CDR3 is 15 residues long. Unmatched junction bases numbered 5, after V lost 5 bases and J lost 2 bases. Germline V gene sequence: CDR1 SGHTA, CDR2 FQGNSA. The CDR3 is CASSRRGRGNQPQHF. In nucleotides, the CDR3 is TGTGCCAGCAGCCGCAGGGGGCGCGGCAATCAGCCCCAGCATTTT.

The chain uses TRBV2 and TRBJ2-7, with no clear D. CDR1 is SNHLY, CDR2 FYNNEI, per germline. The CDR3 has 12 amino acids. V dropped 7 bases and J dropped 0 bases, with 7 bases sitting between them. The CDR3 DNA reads TGTGCCAGCAACGAGTTCTCCTACGAGCAGTACTTC. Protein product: CASNEFSYEQYF.

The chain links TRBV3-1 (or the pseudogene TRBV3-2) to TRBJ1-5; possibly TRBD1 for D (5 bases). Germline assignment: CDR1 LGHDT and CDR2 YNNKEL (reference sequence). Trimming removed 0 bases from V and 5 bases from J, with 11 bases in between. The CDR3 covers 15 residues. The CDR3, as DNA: TGTGCCAGCAGCCAAGATGCGGGGGGGGATCAGCCCCAGCATTTT. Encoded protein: CASSQDAGGDQPQHF.

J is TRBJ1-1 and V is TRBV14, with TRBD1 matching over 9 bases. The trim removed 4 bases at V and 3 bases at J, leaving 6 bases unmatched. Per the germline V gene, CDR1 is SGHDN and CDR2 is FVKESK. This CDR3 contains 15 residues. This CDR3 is CASSRGTGRDTEAFF. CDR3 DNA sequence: TGTGCCAGCAGCCGGGGGACAGGGCGGGACACTGAAGCTTTCTTT.

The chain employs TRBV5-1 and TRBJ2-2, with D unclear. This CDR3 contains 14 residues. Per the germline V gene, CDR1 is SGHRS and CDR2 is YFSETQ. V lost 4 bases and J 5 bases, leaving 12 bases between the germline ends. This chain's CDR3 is CASSPAVTTGELFF. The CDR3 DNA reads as TGCGCCAGCAGCCCCGCGGTGACTACCGGGGAGCTGTTTTTT.

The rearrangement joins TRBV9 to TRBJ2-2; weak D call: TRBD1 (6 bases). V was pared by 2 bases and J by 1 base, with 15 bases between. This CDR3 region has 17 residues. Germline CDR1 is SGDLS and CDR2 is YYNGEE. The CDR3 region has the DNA TGTGCCAGCAGCGTCGCTCCCGGACAGATGAACACCGGGGAGCTGTTTTTT. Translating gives CASSVAPGQMNTGELFF.

The CDR3 region is CASSLDRVNTEAFF. The CDR3, as DNA: TGTGCCAGCAGTTTGGACAGGGTCAACACTGAAGCTTTCTTT. The chain employs TRBV27 and TRBJ1-1, with TRBD1 identical over 8 bases. Germline V lookup: CDR1 MNHEY, CDR2 SMNVEV (reference sequence). CDR3 length equals 14 residues. V gave up 3 bases and J gave up 2 bases; unmatched junction bases: 2.

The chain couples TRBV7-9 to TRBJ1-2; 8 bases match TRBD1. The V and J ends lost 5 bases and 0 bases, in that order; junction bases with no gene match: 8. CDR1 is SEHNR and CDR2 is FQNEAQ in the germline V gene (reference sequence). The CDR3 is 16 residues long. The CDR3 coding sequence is TGTGCCAGCAGCCCTAGACAGGGGTCCGCTAACTATGGCTACACCTTC. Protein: CASSPRQGSANYGYTF. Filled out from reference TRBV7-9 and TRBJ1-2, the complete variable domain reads DTGVSQNPRHKITKRGQNVTFRCDPISEHNRLYWYRQTLGQGPEFLTYFQNEAQLEKSRLLSDRFSAERPKGSFSTLEIQRTEQGDSAMYLCASSPRQGSANYGYTFGSGTRLTVV.

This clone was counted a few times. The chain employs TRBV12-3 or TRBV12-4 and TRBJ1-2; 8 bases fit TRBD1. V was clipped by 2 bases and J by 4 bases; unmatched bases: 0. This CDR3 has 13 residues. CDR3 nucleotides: TGTGCCAGCAGTTTACAGGGGGCCTATGGCTACACCTTC. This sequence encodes CASSLQGAYGYTF.

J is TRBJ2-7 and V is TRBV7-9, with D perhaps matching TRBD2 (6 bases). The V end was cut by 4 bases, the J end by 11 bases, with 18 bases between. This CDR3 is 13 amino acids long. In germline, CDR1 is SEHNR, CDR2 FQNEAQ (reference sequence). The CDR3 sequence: CASSSRDSPREYF. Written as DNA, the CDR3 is TGTGCCAGCAGCTCCAGGGACTCTCCCAGGGAGTACTTC.

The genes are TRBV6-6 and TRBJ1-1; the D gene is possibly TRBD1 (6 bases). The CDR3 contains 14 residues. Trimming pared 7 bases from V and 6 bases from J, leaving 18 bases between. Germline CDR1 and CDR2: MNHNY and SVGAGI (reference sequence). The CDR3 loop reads CASTYPREGAEAFF. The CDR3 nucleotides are TGTGCCAGCACCTACCCACGGGAGGGGGCTGAAGCTTTCTTT.

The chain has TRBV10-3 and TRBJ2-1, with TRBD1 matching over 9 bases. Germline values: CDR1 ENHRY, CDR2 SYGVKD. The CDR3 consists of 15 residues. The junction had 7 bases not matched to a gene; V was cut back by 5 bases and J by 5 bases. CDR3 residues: CAISRTGELNNEQFF. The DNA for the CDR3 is TGTGCCATCAGTAGGACAGGGGAGCTGAACAATGAGCAGTTCTTC.

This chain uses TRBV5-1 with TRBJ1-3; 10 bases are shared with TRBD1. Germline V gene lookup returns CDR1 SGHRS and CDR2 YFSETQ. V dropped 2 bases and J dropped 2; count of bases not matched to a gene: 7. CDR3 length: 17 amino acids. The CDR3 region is CASSFSGDRGAGNTIYF. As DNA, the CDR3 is TGCGCCAGCAGCTTCTCCGGGGACAGGGGCGCTGGAAACACCATATATTTT.

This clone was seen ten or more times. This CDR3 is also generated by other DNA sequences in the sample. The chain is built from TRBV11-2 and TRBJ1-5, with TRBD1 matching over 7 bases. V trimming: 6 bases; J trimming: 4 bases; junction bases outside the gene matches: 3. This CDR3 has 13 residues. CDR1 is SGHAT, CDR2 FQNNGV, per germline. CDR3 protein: CASSTQGNQPQHF. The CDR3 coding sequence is TGTGCCAGCAGTACACAGGGGAATCAGCCCCAGCATTTT.

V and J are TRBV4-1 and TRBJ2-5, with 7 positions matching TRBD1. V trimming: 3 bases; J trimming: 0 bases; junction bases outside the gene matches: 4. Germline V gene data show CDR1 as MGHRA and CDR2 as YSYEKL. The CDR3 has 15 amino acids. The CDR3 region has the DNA TGCGCCAGCAGCCAGATCAGGGGGAACCAAGAGACCCAGTACTTC. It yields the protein CASSQIRGNQETQYF.

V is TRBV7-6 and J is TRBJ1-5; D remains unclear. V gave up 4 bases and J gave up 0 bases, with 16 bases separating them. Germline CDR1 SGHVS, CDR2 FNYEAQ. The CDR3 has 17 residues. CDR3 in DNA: TGTGCCAGCAGCTCCTACCTGGGCGAAAATAGCAATCAGCCCCAGCATTTT. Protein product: CASSSYLGENSNQPQHF.

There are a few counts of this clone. This CDR3 is CASSPRGGDGYTF. Written as DNA, the CDR3 is TGTGCCAGCAGCCCCCGGGGGGGGGACGGCTACACCTTC. The rearrangement links TRBV5-5 to TRBJ1-2, with D tentatively TRBD1 (5 bases). V gave up 4 bases and J gave up 8 bases, with 15 bases separating them. The CDR3 runs to 13 residues. CDR1 is SGHKS and CDR2 is YYEKEE in the germline V gene (reference sequence). Full variable domain (remainder filled in from reference TRBV5-5 and TRBJ1-2): DAGVTQSPTHLIKTRGQQVTLRCSPISGHKSVSWYQQVLGQGPQFIFQYYEKEERGRGNFPDRFSARQFPNYSSELNVNALLLGDSALYLCASSPRGGDGYTFGSGTRLTVV.

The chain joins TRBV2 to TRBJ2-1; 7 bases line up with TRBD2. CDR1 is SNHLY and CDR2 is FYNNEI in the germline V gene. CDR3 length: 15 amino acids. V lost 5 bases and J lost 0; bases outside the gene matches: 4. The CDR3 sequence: CASSSTSYSYNEQFF. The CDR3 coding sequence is TGTGCCAGCAGTTCGACTAGCTACTCCTACAATGAGCAGTTCTTC.

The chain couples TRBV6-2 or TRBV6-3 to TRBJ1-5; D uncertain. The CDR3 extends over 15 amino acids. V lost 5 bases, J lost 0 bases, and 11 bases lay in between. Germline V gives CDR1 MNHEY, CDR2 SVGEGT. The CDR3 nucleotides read TGTGCCAGCAGTCACCCATCCTATAGCAATCAGCCCCAGCATTTT. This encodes CASSHPSYSNQPQHF.

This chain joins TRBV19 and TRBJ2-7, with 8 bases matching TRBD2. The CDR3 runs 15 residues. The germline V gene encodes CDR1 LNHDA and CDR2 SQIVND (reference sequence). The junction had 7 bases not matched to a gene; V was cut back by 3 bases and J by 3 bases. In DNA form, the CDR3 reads TGTGCCAGTAGTATTGGGGCGGGGGGAAGCTACGAGCAGTACTTC. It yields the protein CASSIGAGGSYEQYF.

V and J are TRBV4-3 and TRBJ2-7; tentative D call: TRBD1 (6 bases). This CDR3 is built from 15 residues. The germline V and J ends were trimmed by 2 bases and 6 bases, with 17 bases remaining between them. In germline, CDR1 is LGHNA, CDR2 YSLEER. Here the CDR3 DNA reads TGCGCCAGCAGCCAAACAGGGTTCCGGGCGGGCGAGCAGTACTTC. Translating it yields CASSQTGFRAGEQYF.

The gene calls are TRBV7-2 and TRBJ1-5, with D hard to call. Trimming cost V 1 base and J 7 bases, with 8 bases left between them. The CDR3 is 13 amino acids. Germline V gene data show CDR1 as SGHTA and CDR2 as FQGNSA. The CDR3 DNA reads TGTGCCAGCAGCTTAGAGTCGGGACAGCCCCAGCATTTT. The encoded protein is CASSLESGQPQHF.

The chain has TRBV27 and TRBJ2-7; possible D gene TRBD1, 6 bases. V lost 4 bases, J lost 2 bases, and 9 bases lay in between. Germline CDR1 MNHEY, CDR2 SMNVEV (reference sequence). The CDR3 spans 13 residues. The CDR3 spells CASSSTGPYEQYF. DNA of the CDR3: TGTGCCAGCAGTTCCACAGGGCCCTACGAGCAGTACTTC.

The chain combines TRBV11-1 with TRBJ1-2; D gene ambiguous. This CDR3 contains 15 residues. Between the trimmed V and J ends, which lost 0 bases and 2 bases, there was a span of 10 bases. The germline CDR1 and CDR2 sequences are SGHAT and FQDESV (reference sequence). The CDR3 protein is CASSLAVPVNYGYTF. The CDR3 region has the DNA TGTGCCAGCAGCTTAGCGGTCCCAGTCAACTATGGCTACACCTTC.

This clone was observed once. The CDR3 DNA is TGTGCCAGCAGCCAAGAACTAGTAATGGCCATCTCTGGAAACACCATATATTTT. Amino acids: CASSQELVMAISGNTIYF. The chain uses TRBV4-2 and TRBJ1-3, with unresolved D. The germline gives CDR1 LGHNA, CDR2 YNFKEQ. The V end was cut by 0 bases, the J end by 0 bases, with 15 bases between. The CDR3 is made up of 18 amino acids.

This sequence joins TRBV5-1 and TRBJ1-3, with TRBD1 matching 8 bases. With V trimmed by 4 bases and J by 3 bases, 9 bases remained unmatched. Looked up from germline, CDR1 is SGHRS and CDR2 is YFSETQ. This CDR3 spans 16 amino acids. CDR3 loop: CASSVGQGPIGNTIYF. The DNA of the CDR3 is TGCGCCAGCAGCGTCGGACAGGGCCCTATTGGAAACACCATATATTTT.

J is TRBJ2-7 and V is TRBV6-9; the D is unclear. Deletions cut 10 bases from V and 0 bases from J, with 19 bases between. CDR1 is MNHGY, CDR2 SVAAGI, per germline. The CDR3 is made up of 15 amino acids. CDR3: CAKEQRRIHSYEQYF. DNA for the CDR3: TGTGCCAAAGAGCAACGAAGAATTCACTCCTACGAGCAGTACTTC.